This TCR beta chain emerged from a study of T cell changes during pregnancy in multiple sclerosis. Germline V lookup: CDR1 SEHNR, CDR2 FQNEAQ (reference sequence). The CDR3 runs to 14 residues. The V and J ends lost 6 bases and 0 bases, in that order; junction bases with no gene match: 5. The protocol was immunoSEQ multiplex PCR, while the TCRdb copy is restricted to in-frame clones and leaves out a portion. The sample records 40,000 to 50,000 clones, roughly 89% being singletons. V usage is TRBV7-9 and J usage is TRBJ2-7, with 7 bases matching TRBD1. The origin of this receptor is a female donor with multiple sclerosis, enrolled in a pregnancy study. Material: CD4+ T cells from peripheral blood mononuclear cells, obtained in the first trimester of pregnancy. CDR3 DNA: TGTGCCAGCAGAGGACAGGAGAGCTCCTACGAGCAGTACTTC. Protein product: CASRGQESSYEQYF.